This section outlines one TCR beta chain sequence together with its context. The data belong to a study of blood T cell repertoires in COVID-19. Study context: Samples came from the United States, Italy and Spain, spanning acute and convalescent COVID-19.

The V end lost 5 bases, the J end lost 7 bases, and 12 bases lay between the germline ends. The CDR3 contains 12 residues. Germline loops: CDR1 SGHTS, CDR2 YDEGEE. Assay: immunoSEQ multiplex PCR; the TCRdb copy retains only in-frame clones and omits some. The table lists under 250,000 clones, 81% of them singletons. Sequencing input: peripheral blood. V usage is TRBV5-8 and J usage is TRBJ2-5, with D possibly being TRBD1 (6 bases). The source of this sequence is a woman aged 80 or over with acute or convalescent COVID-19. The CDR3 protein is CASRRQGSTQYF. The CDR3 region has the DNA TGTGCCAGCAGAAGGCAGGGGTCGACCCAGTACTTC.